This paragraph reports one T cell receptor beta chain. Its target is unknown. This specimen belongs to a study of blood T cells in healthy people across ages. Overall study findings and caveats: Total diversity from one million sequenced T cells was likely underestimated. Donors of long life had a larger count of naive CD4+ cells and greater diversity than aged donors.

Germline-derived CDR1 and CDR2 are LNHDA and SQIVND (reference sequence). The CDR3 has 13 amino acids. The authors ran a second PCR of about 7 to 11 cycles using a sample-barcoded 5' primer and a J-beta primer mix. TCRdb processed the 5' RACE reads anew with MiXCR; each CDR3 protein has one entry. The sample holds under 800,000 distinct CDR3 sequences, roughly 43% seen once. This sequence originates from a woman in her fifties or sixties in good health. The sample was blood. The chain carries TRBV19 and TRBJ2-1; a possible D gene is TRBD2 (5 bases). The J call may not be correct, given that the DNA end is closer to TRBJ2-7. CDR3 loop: CASRGPTYNEQYF. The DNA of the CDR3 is TGTGCCAGTCGCGGGCCAACCTACAATGAGCAGTACTTC.